Following are 8 T cell receptor beta chains from one sample sequenced in a study of T cells after somatic rescue of genetic block. Here immunoSEQ multiplex PCR was the method, and the copy in TCRdb shows in-frame clones only, minus some. The sample shows 11,000 to 15,000 clones, approximately 70% of them seen only once. Sequenced: peripheral blood mononuclear cells (PBMCs). Receptor source: a boy aged 10-17 years.

CDR3 protein: CASSPDRGTEAFF. The CDR3 DNA reads TGTGCCAGCTCACCGGACAGGGGCACTGAAGCTTTCTTT. The chain employs TRBV18 and TRBJ1-1, with 9 bases lining up with TRBD1. Germline V CDR1 and CDR2: KGHSH, LQKENI. V trimming: 3 bases; J trimming: 4 bases; junction bases outside the gene matches: 0. The CDR3 spans 13 residues.

This clone was seen once. The chain is built from TRBV10-3 and TRBJ2-3; 12 bases are a match to TRBD2. This CDR3 spans 16 amino acids. Germline V lookup: CDR1 ENHRY, CDR2 SYGVKD. V lost 3 bases, J lost 6 bases, and 7 bases stayed unmatched. The CDR3 coding sequence is TGTGCCATCAGTGAAGGGCTAGCGGGGGGGCTGGATACGCAGTATTTT. Protein sequence: CAISEGLAGGLDTQYF.

This sequence joins TRBV5-1 and TRBJ2-5, with D tentatively TRBD1 (5 bases). This CDR3 region has 13 residues. In germline, CDR1 is SGHRS, CDR2 YFSETQ. Trimming stripped 5 bases from V and 6 bases from J, with 14 bases between. CDR3 sequence reads: CASRVDSEKTQYF. The CDR3 DNA follows: TGCGCCAGCAGGGTCGACAGCGAGAAGACCCAGTACTTC.

This CDR3 reads CASSAPSPTGRYGYTF. The CDR3 DNA is TGTGCCAGCAGCGCGCCTTCCCCGACAGGGCGATATGGCTACACCTTC. V is TRBV28 and J is TRBJ1-2; TRBD1 aligns across 7 bases. This CDR3 region has 16 residues. In germline, CDR1 is MDHEN, CDR2 SYDVKM. The junction had 15 bases not matched to a gene; V was cut back by 6 bases and J by 5 bases.

J is TRBJ2-7 and V is TRBV5-1; 8 bases are shared with TRBD2. This CDR3 is 16 amino acids long. Germline V gene data show CDR1 as SGHRS and CDR2 as YFSETQ. V was clipped by 2 bases and J by 4 bases; unmatched bases: 11. CDR3 sequence (DNA): TGCGCCAGCAGCTTACTCCGCGGGGGGCCGGAGTACGAGCAGTACTTC. Protein sequence: CASSLLRGGPEYEQYF.

This rearrangement joins TRBV30 to TRBJ1-2, with D unresolved. Per the germline V gene, CDR1 is GTSNPN and CDR2 is SVGIG (reference sequence). The CDR3 has 14 amino acids. Between the trimmed V and J ends, which lost 0 bases and 2 bases, there was a span of 10 bases. The CDR3 DNA is TGTGCCTGGAGTGTACTGACCGCGAACTATGGCTACACCTTC. Its protein product is CAWSVLTANYGYTF.

V and J are TRBV28 and TRBJ2-7; 7 bases match TRBD1. The CDR3 is made up of 16 amino acids. V shed 3 bases and J 3 bases; nucleotides not matched to a gene: 11. Germline V gene sequence: CDR1 MDHEN, CDR2 SYDVKM. CDR3 bases: TGTGCCAGCAGTTTGTTGAGGGGGCGTATGGGCTACGAGCAGTACTTC. Translating gives CASSLLRGRMGYEQYF.

The chain has TRBV6-6 and TRBJ2-3; 9 positions agree with TRBD1. The CDR3 is 16 residues long. Germline trimming cut 5 bases from V and 0 bases from J; bases unmatched to any gene: 6. Germline V gene sequence: CDR1 MNHNY, CDR2 SVGAGI (reference sequence). The CDR3 bases are TGTGCCAGCAGTGTCGCCGGGACAGGGAGCACAGATACGCAGTATTTT. Residues: CASSVAGTGSTDTQYF.